This T cell receptor beta chain is from a study of breast tumors, draining lymph nodes, adjacent tissues. Each CDR3 protein gets one entry after TCRdb re-called the multiplex PCR reads with MiXCR. The table has approximately 230,000 distinct CDR3 sequences, 30% to 35% seen once. The lymph nodes were axillary draining lymph nodes from breast cancer patients. This clonotype appeared once. This TCR was sampled from a female donor with breast cancer. Some clones in this sample may be carry-over from other donors' samples. Material: axillary lymph node tissue.

This chain's CDR3 is CASRTPKETSGQGFTGELFF. DNA for the CDR3: TGTGCCAGCAGGACCCCGAAAGAGACTAGCGGGCAGGGTTTCACCGGGGAGCTGTTTTTT. The chain employs TRBV2 and TRBJ2-2; 10 positions agree with TRBD2. The CDR3 is 20 residues long. Losses at the gene ends were 6 bases for V and 4 bases for J; bases not matched to a gene: 20. Germline V gene sequence: CDR1 SNHLY, CDR2 FYNNEI.